The 14 T cell receptor beta chains given below trace back to one sample, sequenced in a study of a mutant IDH1 vaccine in newly diagnosed glioma. The table came from immunoSEQ multiplex PCR; TCRdb's copy has only in-frame clones and leaves some out. The sample contains tens of thousands of clones, 85% to 90% of which appear only once. Described time point: week 35, safety follow-up. Vaccinated patients received 300 ug of mutant IDH1 20-mer peptide per dose, with topical imiquimod. Their antigens remain unidentified. This sample comprised PBMCs, obtained from a glioma patient whose treatment included an IDH1 peptide vaccine. The receptors were gathered from a man aged 35-49 years with glioma.

Only a few counts were recorded for this clone. The chain recombines TRBV7-2 with TRBJ2-7, with 9 bases identical to TRBD2. Germline V gives CDR1 SGHTA, CDR2 FQGNSA. The CDR3 is made up of 15 amino acids. J lost 0 bases, V lost 4 bases, and 4 bases had no gene match. CDR3 residues: CASSYAGGSSYEQYF. CDR3 DNA sequence: TGTGCCAGCAGCTATGCGGGAGGGAGCTCCTACGAGCAGTACTTC.

The V gene is TRBV15, the J gene TRBJ2-3; perhaps TRBD2 as D (5 bases). The CDR3 contains 16 residues. The germline V gene encodes CDR1 LNHNV and CDR2 YYDKDF (reference sequence). V was clipped by 0 bases and J by 1 base, with 11 bases between them. In DNA form, the CDR3 reads TGTGCCACCAGCAGAGATGCTAGCTCTGGCACAGATACGCAGTATTTT. This translates into CATSRDASSGTDTQYF.

The CDR3 reads CASSLRGADTQYF. CDR3 nucleotides: TGCGCCAGCAGCTTGCGGGGTGCGGATACGCAGTATTTT. The rearrangement links TRBV5-1 to TRBJ2-3; a weak D match, TRBD2 (5 bases). The CDR3 runs 13 residues. The ends were cut back, 1 base at V and 6 bases at J, with 9 bases in the middle. CDR1 and CDR2 (germline): SGHRS, YFSETQ.

This chain joins TRBV4-1 and TRBJ2-7; D possibly corresponds to TRBD2 (6 bases). CDR3 length equals 15 residues. Between the trimmed V and J ends, which lost 0 bases and 3 bases, there was a span of 12 bases. The germline V gene encodes CDR1 MGHRA and CDR2 YSYEKL. The CDR3 region is CASSQDWRGSYEQYF. The CDR3 nucleotides read TGCGCCAGCAGCCAAGATTGGCGGGGCAGCTACGAGCAGTACTTC.

The CDR3 region is CASNPGYGYTF. CDR3 nucleotide sequence: TGTGCCAGCAATCCAGGGTATGGCTACACCTTC. This chain uses TRBV6-1 with TRBJ1-2; perhaps TRBD1 as D (5 bases). Germline lookup yields CDR1 MNHNS and CDR2 SASEGT. The CDR3 contains 11 residues. V was trimmed by 7 bases and J by 5 bases, leaving 8 bases between them.

The rearrangement uses TRBV5-1 and TRBJ2-1; D is uncertain. Germline assignment: CDR1 SGHRS and CDR2 YFSETQ. CDR3 size: 12 residues. Trimming cost V 3 bases and J 7 bases, with 8 bases left between them. This CDR3 is CASSWFLNEQFF. The CDR3 coding sequence is TGCGCCAGCAGCTGGTTTTTAAATGAGCAGTTCTTC. The full variable domain, rest sourced from reference TRBV5-1 and TRBJ2-1, is KAGVTQTPRYLIKTRGQQVTLSCSPISGHRSVSWYQQTPGQGLQFLFEYFSETQRNKGNFPGRFSGRQFSNSRSEMNVSTLELGDSALYLCASSWFLNEQFFGPGTRLTVL.

The chain uses TRBV5-1 and TRBJ2-7; perhaps TRBD2 as D (5 bases). CDR1 is SGHRS and CDR2 is YFSETQ in the germline V gene. The V gene lost 4 bases and the J gene lost 9 bases, with 17 bases spanning the gap. The CDR3 has 13 amino acids. The CDR3 DNA is TGCGCCAGCAGCCCGGACTCCGGTCGTGGGCAGTACTTC. Protein: CASSPDSGRGQYF.

The V gene is TRBV7-2, the J gene TRBJ2-7, with D possibly being TRBD2 (6 bases). Per germline, CDR1 SGHTA and CDR2 FQGNSA. This CDR3 comprises 14 residues. V dropped 3 bases and J dropped 5 bases, with 14 bases sitting between them. DNA of the CDR3: TGTGCCAGCAGCTTGGAGGGGTTGAAGAACGAGCAGTACTTC. Protein sequence: CASSLEGLKNEQYF.

This rearrangement joins TRBV2 to TRBJ2-3; 14 bases are shared with TRBD2. CDR3 length: 15 residues. Germline V lookup: CDR1 SNHLY, CDR2 FYNNEI. The ends lost 9 bases at V and 4 bases at J; junction bases unmatched: 6. The CDR3: CARGTSGSVADTQYF. CDR3 DNA: TGTGCCAGGGGGACTAGCGGGAGTGTGGCAGATACGCAGTATTTT.

The chain recombines TRBV5-1 with TRBJ2-7, with D possibly being TRBD1 (6 bases). Per the germline V gene, CDR1 is SGHRS and CDR2 is YFSETQ. With 3 bases removed from V and 4 bases from J, the gap between germline ends came to 11 bases. CDR3 length: 13 residues. The CDR3 reads CASSSGTTYEQYF. CDR3 bases: TGCGCCAGCAGCTCCGGGACAACTTACGAGCAGTACTTC.

This chain uses TRBV20-1 with TRBJ1-1, with D maybe TRBD1 (5 bases). This CDR3 contains 11 residues. Trimming left V 8 bases short and J 10 bases short, with 17 bases between. Germline-derived CDR1 and CDR2 are DFQATT and SNEGSKA (reference sequence). CDR3 sequence reads: CSPRSGARAFF. The CDR3 DNA reads TGCAGTCCAAGGTCCGGGGCGCGAGCTTTCTTT.

The chain combines TRBV5-1 with TRBJ1-5; no definite D call. CDR1 SGHRS and CDR2 YFSETQ come from the germline V gene. The length of the CDR3 is 13 residues. V was cut by 3 bases and J by 4 bases, with 8 bases left in between. The CDR3 reads CASSSVPNQPQHF. Here the CDR3 DNA reads TGCGCCAGCAGCTCGGTCCCTAATCAGCCCCAGCATTTT.

The genes are TRBV4-3 and TRBJ2-3; TRBD2 matches at 7 bases. V gave up 4 bases and J gave up 6 bases; unmatched junction bases: 7. CDR3 length equals 14 residues. The germline CDR1 and CDR2 sequences are LGHNA and YSLEER. CDR3 loop: CASSLLLGGDTQYF. As DNA, the CDR3 is TGCGCCAGCAGCCTATTGTTGGGAGGGGATACGCAGTATTTT.

V gene TRBV2 combines with J gene TRBJ1-1, with D hard to call. From germline, CDR1 is SNHLY and CDR2 FYNNEI. Trimming stripped 1 base from V and 4 bases from J, with 10 bases between. This CDR3 has 14 amino acids. Written as DNA, the CDR3 is TGTGCCAGCAGTGAAGTAATGAGTGGCACTGAAGCTTTCTTT. Protein sequence: CASSEVMSGTEAFF.